This T cell receptor (beta chain) derives from a study of Ad26.COV2.S vaccination and SARS-CoV-2 variants. Study-level findings and limits: Across vaccine and placebo recipients, the breadth of non-spike TCRs was similar.

Note on this clone: The antigen is not known.

The data were produced by immunoSEQ multiplex PCR, yet TCRdb's version contains in-frame clones alone and is incomplete. The sample carries around 240,000 clones, around 89% recorded once. As for treatment: around 19 received Ad26.COV2.S at low or high dose, single or two shots; 5 received placebo; per-sample allocation not given. Day 63 following the first vaccine or placebo injection was when the samples were taken. Germline V CDR1 and CDR2: SGHDN, FVKESK. V lost 2 bases to trimming and J lost 7 bases; unmatched junction nucleotides: 7. The CDR3 extends over 15 amino acids. The specimen was peripheral blood, collected in a trial of Ad26.COV2.S vaccine versus placebo. J is TRBJ2-1 and V is TRBV14, with 8 bases lining up with TRBD1. This receptor was obtained from a person between 18 and 59 years old who received the Ad26.COV2.S COVID-19 vaccine or a placebo. CDR3 amino acids: CASSQRQGARNEQFF. CDR3 sequence (DNA): TGTGCCAGCAGCCAACGGCAGGGGGCGCGGAATGAGCAGTTCTTC.